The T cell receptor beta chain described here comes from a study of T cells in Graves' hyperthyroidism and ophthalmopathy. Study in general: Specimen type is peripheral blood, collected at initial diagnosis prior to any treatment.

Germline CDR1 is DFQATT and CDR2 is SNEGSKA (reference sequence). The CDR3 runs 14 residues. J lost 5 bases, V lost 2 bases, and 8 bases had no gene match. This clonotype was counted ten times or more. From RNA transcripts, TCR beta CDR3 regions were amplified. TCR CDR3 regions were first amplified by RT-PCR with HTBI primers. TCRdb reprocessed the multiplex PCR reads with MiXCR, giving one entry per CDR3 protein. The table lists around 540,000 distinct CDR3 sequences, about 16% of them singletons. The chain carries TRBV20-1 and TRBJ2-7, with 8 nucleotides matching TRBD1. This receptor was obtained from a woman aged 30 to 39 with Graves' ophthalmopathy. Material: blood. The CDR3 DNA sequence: TGCAGTGCTAGACGGCCAGGGGGCGAGGACGAGCAGTACTTC. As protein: CSARRPGGEDEQYF.